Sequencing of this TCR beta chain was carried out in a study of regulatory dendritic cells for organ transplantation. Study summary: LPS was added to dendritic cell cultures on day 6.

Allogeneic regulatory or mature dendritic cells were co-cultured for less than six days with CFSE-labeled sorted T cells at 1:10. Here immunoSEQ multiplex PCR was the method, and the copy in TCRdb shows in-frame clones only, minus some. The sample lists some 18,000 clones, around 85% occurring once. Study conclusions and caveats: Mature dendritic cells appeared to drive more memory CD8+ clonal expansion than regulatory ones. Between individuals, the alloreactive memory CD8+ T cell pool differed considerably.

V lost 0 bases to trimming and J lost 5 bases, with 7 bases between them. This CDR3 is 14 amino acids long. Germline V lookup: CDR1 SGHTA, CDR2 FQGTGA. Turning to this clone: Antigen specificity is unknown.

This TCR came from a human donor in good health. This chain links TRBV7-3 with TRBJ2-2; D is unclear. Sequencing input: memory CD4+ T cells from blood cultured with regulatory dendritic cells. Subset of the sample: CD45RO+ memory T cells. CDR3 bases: TGTGCCAGCAGCTTAACGTTCGGGACCGGGGAGCTGTTTTTT. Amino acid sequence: CASSLTFGTGELFF.